The subject of this entry is one T cell receptor (beta chain). The data are from a study of blood T cells in healthy people across ages. V shed 8 bases and J 4 bases; nucleotides not matched to a gene: 15. The CDR3 covers 16 residues. Per germline, CDR1 MNHEY and CDR2 SVGEGT. Researchers isolated at least 6 million PBMCs per sample. A sample-barcoded 5' primer and a J-beta primer mix were used in a second PCR of about 7 to 12 cycles. MiXCR, applied by TCRdb to the 5' RACE reads, yields one record per CDR3 protein. The sample lists 850,000 to 1,000,000 distinct CDR3 sequences, around 49% occurring once.

The chain uses TRBV6-2 or TRBV6-3 and TRBJ1-1; 8 nucleotides match TRBD1. The sequencing input was blood. The receptor's source is a man aged 25 to 45 in good health. CDR3 loop: CASRHGTGGFSTEAFF. CDR3 DNA: TGTGCCAGCCGACACGGGACAGGCGGTTTCAGCACTGAAGCTTTCTTT.